This TCR beta chain appears in the sequencing data of a study of control samples from healthy donors and cancer patients. Profiled with immunoSEQ multiplex PCR; TCRdb holds only in-frame clones, not every one. The repertoire holds 40,000 to 45,000 clones, with 70% as singletons. CDR3 length: 18 amino acids. The chain employs TRBV21-1 and TRBJ1-6. TRBV21-1 is reported as a pseudogene. Sequencing input: formalin-fixed, paraffin-embedded tissue. The receptor comes from a male donor with melanoma. CDR3 in amino acids: CASSNSGNLASYNSPLHF. CDR3 bases: TGTGCCAGCAGCAACTCCGGGAACCTGGCCTCCTATAATTCACCCCTCCACTTT.